This paragraph covers one T cell receptor (beta chain) sequence. This clone was counted a single time. This receptor's antigen is unknown. No clone much larger than this one lies a single base away; base qualities are absent. These data come from a study of T cell changes during pregnancy in multiple sclerosis (dated by TCRdb to between 2017 and 2020). In terms of the full investigation: In women with multiple sclerosis, the researchers looked at how the T cell repertoire shifted as pregnancy progressed.

The V and J ends are trimmed by 0 bases and 4 bases, leaving 13 bases between them. The cysteine opens and the phenylalanine closes a CDR3 of 15 amino acids. CDR3 DNA only is kept here, 45 bases in frame from base 1. Receptor amplification or capture employed the immunoSEQ multiplex PCR assay. Held by TCRdb, this immuneACCESS table contains in-frame sequences only and omits some clones. Under half of the omission traces to an unresolved V gene where checked; the cause of the rest is unknown. The sample records about 46,000 clones, approximately 91% of which are singletons. Around 8.6% of the sample is held by the ten biggest clonotypes.

The specimen was CD8+ T cells from peripheral blood mononuclear cells, collected after pregnancy. This sequence uses TRBV23-1 and TRBJ2-7, with the D gene not clear enough to name. TRBV23-1 is filed as an ORF, its function uncertain. The source is a female donor with multiple sclerosis, enrolled in a pregnancy study. CDR3 region: CASSQSGVGRYEQYF. The DNA sequence follows: TGCGCCAGCAGTCAATCGGGCGTGGGTCGGTACGAGCAGTACTTC.